This TCR beta chain is from a study of prognosis after radiotherapy for stage I lung cancer. Ten or more counts support this clonotype. Trimming stripped 0 bases from V and 1 base from J, with 14 bases between. Germline CDR1 KGHDR, CDR2 SFDVKD. CDR3 size: 17 residues. Amplification of TCR beta CDR3 from genomic DNA used two-round multiplex PCR. First-round PCR employed TRBV- and TRBJ-specific primers for each gene. From the multiplex PCR reads, TCRdb called clonotypes with MiXCR, one entry per CDR3 protein. Of some 14,000 distinct CDR3 sequences detected, around 50% appear once; the ten largest clones hold 25% to 30%.

This sample comprised PBMCs, obtained before or after stereotactic body radiation therapy (not recorded which). The TCR was taken from a donor at least 50 years old with non-small cell lung cancer. The chain has TRBV24-1 and TRBJ1-1; no definite D call. The CDR3 region has the DNA TGTGCCACCAGTGATTTGGCGATGATGCCTGGGAACACTGAAGCTTTCTTT. It is translated as CATSDLAMMPGNTEAFF.